This T cell receptor beta chain comes out of a study of T cell changes during pregnancy in multiple sclerosis. Assay: immunoSEQ multiplex PCR; the TCRdb copy retains only in-frame clones and omits some. The sample includes 35,000 to 40,000 clones, around nine tenths of them seen just once. The CDR3 length is 14 residues. Germline-derived CDR1 and CDR2 are PRHDT and FYEKMQ (reference sequence). The ends were cut back, 8 bases at V and 4 bases at J, with 17 bases in the middle. This receptor was obtained from a female donor in good health, enrolled as a control in a pregnancy study. Material: peripheral blood, obtained in the third trimester of pregnancy. The rearrangement uses TRBV13 and TRBJ1-2; perhaps TRBD1 as D (6 bases). CDR3 DNA sequence: TGTGCCAGCCACCTTTCACCGGACAGCTATGGCTACACCTTC. It encodes CASHLSPDSYGYTF.